A single sample gave rise to the 15 T cell receptor beta chains below, sequenced in a study of blood T cell repertoires in COVID-19. This table comes from immunoSEQ multiplex PCR, and its TCRdb copy is limited to in-frame clones, with some not included. The sample records 100,000 to 120,000 clones, 71% being singletons. Input material: peripheral blood. The receptors were sampled from a woman between 40 and 50 years old with acute or convalescent COVID-19.

The V gene is TRBV5-1, the J gene TRBJ2-2, with 11 bases aligning to TRBD1. CDR3 length: 15 amino acids. CDR1 and CDR2 (germline): SGHRS, YFSETQ. After removal of 4 bases from V and 3 bases from J, the junction contained 2 bases not matched to a gene. As DNA, the CDR3 is TGCGCCAGCAGCAGGACAGGGGGCGACACCGGGGAGCTGTTTTTT. Amino acids: CASSRTGGDTGELFF.

The CDR3 coding sequence is TGCGCCAGCAGGGCTTGGTATGGCTACACCTTC. The encoded protein is CASRAWYGYTF. The V gene is TRBV5-1, the J gene TRBJ1-2; no definite D call. The CDR3 contains 11 residues. Germline CDR1 and CDR2: SGHRS and YFSETQ. V was shortened by 5 bases and J by 5 bases, with 7 bases between the two germline ends.

The genes are TRBV28 and TRBJ1-3, with 10 bases lining up with TRBD1. This CDR3 has 18 residues. Germline V gene lookup returns CDR1 MDHEN and CDR2 SYDVKM. V shed 4 bases and J 8 bases; nucleotides not matched to a gene: 17. The CDR3 protein is CASSSPSDSGTGEHTIYF. The CDR3 nucleotides read TGTGCCAGCAGTTCCCCGTCCGACTCCGGGACAGGGGAGCACACCATATATTTT.

This chain links TRBV6-2 or TRBV6-3 with TRBJ2-3; weak D call: TRBD2 (5 bases). Looked up from germline, CDR1 is MNHEY and CDR2 is SVGEGT. V was pared by 5 bases and J by 5 bases, with 8 bases between. This CDR3 contains 12 residues. CDR3 DNA: TGTGCCAGCAGTACGGCGGGAGATACGCAGTATTTT. The encoded protein is CASSTAGDTQYF.

V is TRBV6-5 and J is TRBJ2-3; D unclear. The CDR3 totals 12 residues. V was shortened by 6 bases and J by 6 bases, with 10 bases between the two germline ends. CDR1 is MNHEY, CDR2 SVGAGI, per germline. This CDR3 is CASSSNADTQYF. The CDR3 region has the DNA TGTGCCAGCAGCTCTAATGCCGATACGCAGTATTTT.

The chain employs TRBV4-3 and TRBJ2-1, with 7 positions matching TRBD1. The CDR3 is 17 residues long. J was trimmed by 9 bases and V by 0 bases; bases with no gene match: 14. The V gene's germline CDR1 is LGHNA and CDR2 YSLEER. For the CDR3, the DNA is TGCGCCAGCAGCCAAGAAGTGGTGTGGACAGGTTTGAGTGAGCAGTTCTTC. It encodes CASSQEVVWTGLSEQFF.

The gene calls are TRBV6-6 and TRBJ2-3; D uncertain. In germline, CDR1 is MNHNY, CDR2 SVGAGI (reference sequence). Trimming stripped 3 bases from V and 2 bases from J, with 9 bases between. The CDR3 runs to 14 residues. CDR3 protein: CASSYLSVTDTQYF. The DNA for the CDR3 is TGTGCCAGCAGTTATCTTTCGGTCACAGATACGCAGTATTTT.

This rearrangement joins TRBV7-2 to TRBJ2-3; D not resolved. Germline CDR1 SGHTA, CDR2 FQGNSA. This CDR3 comprises 14 residues. The V end lost 8 bases, the J end lost 1 base, and 13 bases lay between the germline ends. The CDR3 sequence is CASHSSTRTDTQYF. Here the CDR3 DNA reads TGTGCCAGCCACAGCTCGACCCGCACAGATACGCAGTATTTT.

The CDR3: CASSFGDMNTEAFF. CDR3 bases: TGTGCCAGCAGCTTCGGTGATATGAACACTGAAGCTTTCTTT. This sequence joins TRBV5-8 and TRBJ1-1, with D uncertain. The V end was cut by 2 bases, the J end by 0 bases, with 8 bases between. The CDR3 runs 14 residues. CDR1 is SGHTS, CDR2 YDEGEE, per germline.

This clone has only a few counts. This rearrangement joins TRBV19 to TRBJ2-1, with a possible D match to TRBD2 (7 bases). Germline CDR1 LNHDA, CDR2 SQIVND (reference sequence). V shed 6 bases and J shed 7 bases, with 19 bases lying between them. The CDR3 length is 15 residues. In nucleotides, the CDR3 is TGTGCCAGTAGACACCTTGGGGGGGGCCCAAATGAGCAGTTCTTC. Its translation: CASRHLGGGPNEQFF.

The chain recombines TRBV3-1 (or the pseudogene TRBV3-2) with TRBJ2-3; no clear D gene. The V end was cut by 1 base, the J end by 0 bases, with 8 bases between. This CDR3 is built from 15 residues. From germline, CDR1 is LGHDT and CDR2 YNNKEL (reference sequence). DNA for the CDR3: TGTGCCAGCAGCCAAGGCACCCTAAGCACAGATACGCAGTATTTT. Amino acids: CASSQGTLSTDTQYF.

This clone was found a few times. CDR3 in DNA: TGCGCCAGCAGCTTGGCCTCTCTTCGGCGGACTGAAGCTTTCTTT. Amino acids: CASSLASLRRTEAFF. This chain connects TRBV5-1 to TRBJ1-1, with no clear D. Germline V gene data show CDR1 as SGHRS and CDR2 as YFSETQ. The CDR3 is 15 residues long. Trimming pared 0 bases from V and 5 bases from J, leaving 14 bases between.

This CDR3 is CASSPPTGDGVEQYF. The DNA of the CDR3 is TGCGCCAGCAGCCCCCCAACAGGGGACGGGGTCGAGCAGTACTTC. The gene calls are TRBV5-1 and TRBJ2-7; TRBD1 agrees at 7 bases. Germline CDR1 and CDR2: SGHRS and YFSETQ. CDR3 length equals 15 residues. V was pared by 4 bases and J by 6 bases, with 13 bases of the junction left unmatched.

The V gene is TRBV28, the J gene TRBJ1-1; tentatively, D is TRBD1 (6 bases). The germline V and J ends were trimmed by 5 bases and 5 bases, with 12 bases remaining between them. Germline CDR1 and CDR2: MDHEN and SYDVKM. The CDR3 extends over 13 amino acids. The CDR3 loop is CASSITGFTEAFF. The CDR3 DNA follows: TGTGCCAGCAGTATAACAGGGTTTACTGAAGCTTTCTTT.

The chain links TRBV19 to TRBJ1-3; 9 bases line up with TRBD1. The germline CDR1 and CDR2 sequences are LNHDA and SQIVND (reference sequence). The CDR3 has 16 amino acids. With V trimmed by 7 bases and J by 0 bases, 7 bases remained unmatched. CDR3 protein: CASKTRDRVSGNTIYF. CDR3 bases: TGTGCCAGTAAAACCCGGGACAGGGTCTCTGGAAACACCATATATTTT.